This is a list of T cell receptor beta chains from one sample in a study of blood T cell repertoires in COVID-19. Libraries were prepared by immunoSEQ multiplex PCR; TCRdb keeps only in-frame clonotypes and omits some of them. The sample yields hundreds of thousands of clones, roughly 86% seen once. Material: peripheral blood. Every receptor here comes from a human donor in a cohort sampled during active COVID-19. CDR3s include the opening cysteine and the closing phenylalanine or tryptophan. D genes are given only for firm matches. Size is stated for part of the rows, as once, few or many counts, or as a class when the clone is expanded.

TRBD2	TRBV28	TRBJ2-7	.	CASTSGTGGTSGRYEQYF	TGTGCCAGCACCTCCGGGACAGGGGGGACTAGCGGGAGATACGAGCAGTACTTC
TRBD1	TRBV18	TRBJ1-1	once	CASSPGTGGTTGTEAFF	TGTGCCAGCTCACCAGGGACAGGGGGCACGACAGGAACTGAAGCTTTCTTT
.	TRBV4-3	TRBJ1-1	.	CASSPAIGAFEAFF	TGCGCCAGCAGCCCAGCGATAGGAGCCTTTGAAGCTTTCTTT
TRBD1	TRBV7-6	TRBJ1-2	.	CASSLEVDRVDGYTF	TGTGCCAGCAGCTTAGAGGTCGACAGGGTTGATGGCTACACCTTC
.	TRBV6-1	TRBJ1-5	.	CASSEVRGMSNQPQHF	TGTGCCAGCAGTGAAGTACGGGGGATGAGCAATCAGCCCCAGCATTTT
.	TRBV11-2	TRBJ2-7	.	CASSLGAGEQYF	TGTGCCAGCAGCTTAGGAGCGGGCGAGCAGTACTTC
.	TRBV11-3	TRBJ2-5	.	CASSLVHGETQYF	TGTGCCAGCAGCTTAGTACACGGGGAGACCCAGTACTTC
.	TRBV30	TRBJ1-1	.	CAWSSGGVGNTEAFF	TGTGCCTGGAGTTCGGGAGGGGTCGGGAACACTGAAGCTTTCTTT
TRBD2	TRBV11-2	TRBJ2-5	.	CASSQRSGLAGLFAQTQYF	TGTGCCAGCAGCCAAAGGTCCGGCCTAGCGGGGCTGTTCGCGCAGACCCAGTACTTC
.	TRBV9	TRBJ2-7	.	CASSVGGGTYEQYF	TGTGCCAGCAGCGTAGGAGGGGGAACCTACGAGCAGTACTTC
.	TRBV7-2	TRBJ2-7	.	CASSPGREQYF	TGTGCCAGCAGCCCCGGTCGTGAGCAGTACTTC
TRBD1	TRBV12-3/TRBV12-4	TRBJ1-2	.	CASSLSTGGGYTF	TGTGCCAGCAGTTTGTCGACAGGGGGAGGCTACACCTTC
.	TRBV21-1	TRBJ2-7	.	CASSKVSRNLAGGPYEQYF	TGTGCCAGCAGCAAGGTATCACGAAACTTAGCGGGGGGACCCTACGAGCAGTACTTC
TRBD1	TRBV3-1/TRBV3-2	TRBJ2-7	.	CASSRGQGYEQYF	TGTGCCAGCAGCCGGGGACAGGGCTACGAGCAGTACTTC
TRBD2	TRBV27	TRBJ2-3	.	CASSSPWGGIDTQYF	TGTGCCAGCAGTAGTCCGTGGGGAGGGATAGATACGCAGTATTTT
TRBD1	TRBV4-1	TRBJ1-5	.	CASSHKISGTDVLSNQPQHF	TGCGCCAGCAGCCACAAGATTTCCGGGACAGACGTACTTAGCAATCAGCCCCAGCATTTT
TRBD1	TRBV11-2	TRBJ1-4	.	CASSLSRGLELFF	TGTGCCAGCAGCCTTAGCAGGGGGTTGGAACTGTTTTTT
TRBD2	TRBV27	TRBJ2-7	.	CASRPILAGDHEQYF	TGTGCCAGCAGGCCCATTCTAGCGGGAGATCACGAGCAGTACTTC
.	TRBV28	TRBJ1-5	few	CASSNLYSNQPQHF	TGTGCCAGCAGCAACCTCTATAGCAATCAGCCCCAGCATTTT
.	TRBV9	TRBJ1-4	once	CASSVAGGGKLFF	TGTGCCAGCAGCGTGGCCGGGGGGGGAAAACTGTTTTTT
TRBD1	TRBV15	TRBJ1-5	once	CATSRDQDRGLNQPQHF	TGTGCCACCAGCAGAGATCAGGACAGGGGGCTTAATCAGCCCCAGCATTTT
.	TRBV7-9	TRBJ2-1	.	CASSLGGALYNEQFF	TGTGCCAGCAGCTTAGGTGGGGCCCTCTACAATGAGCAGTTCTTC
.	TRBV3-1/TRBV3-2	TRBJ2-1	few	CASSQGYGDEQFF	TGTGCCAGCAGCCAAGGATACGGTGATGAGCAGTTCTTC
TRBD2	TRBV19	TRBJ2-1	few	CASSMASGRGEQFF	TGTGCCAGTAGTATGGCCAGCGGGAGAGGTGAGCAGTTCTTC
.	TRBV7-4	TRBJ1-1	.	CASSLGSAGYNTEAFF	TGTGCCAGCAGCTTAGGCTCAGCAGGTTATAACACTGAAGCTTTCTTT
.	TRBV10-3	TRBJ1-1	.	CAIGPAGVRSTEAFF	TGTGCCATCGGCCCGGCGGGGGTTCGGAGCACTGAAGCTTTCTTT
.	TRBV19	TRBJ1-4	.	CASSSQAAATNEKLFF	TGTGCCAGTAGTAGTCAAGCGGCTGCAACTAATGAAAAACTGTTTTTT
TRBD2	TRBV4-3	TRBJ2-7	.	CASSQGTSGSHEQYF	TGCGCCAGCAGCCAAGGGACTAGCGGGAGCCACGAGCAGTACTTC
TRBD2	TRBV6-2/TRBV6-3	TRBJ2-1	.	CASSLGVGTSFYNEQFF	TGTGCCAGCAGTTTGGGAGTAGGGACTAGCTTCTACAATGAGCAGTTCTTC
TRBD1	TRBV11-2	TRBJ2-5	.	CASSLDLGQGEETQYF	TGTGCCAGCAGCTTAGATCTCGGACAGGGGGAAGAGACCCAGTACTTC
.	TRBV19	TRBJ1-2	.	CASSALVDFGYTF	TGTGCCAGTAGTGCCCTGGTGGACTTCGGCTACACCTTC
TRBD1	TRBV4-2	TRBJ2-7	many	CASSQGQGDYEQYF	TGTGCCAGCAGCCAAGGACAGGGTGATTACGAGCAGTACTTC
.	TRBV4-3	TRBJ2-3	.	CASSQDTEAADTQYF	TGCGCCAGCAGCCAAGATACCGAGGCAGCAGATACGCAGTATTTT
.	TRBV3-1/TRBV3-2	TRBJ1-5	.	CASSQSHPGEYQPQHF	TGTGCCAGCAGTCAATCTCATCCGGGAGAATATCAGCCCCAGCATTTT
.	TRBV6-9	TRBJ1-5	.	CASRWATDQPQHF	TGTGCCAGCAGGTGGGCCACCGATCAGCCCCAGCATTTT
.	TRBV27	TRBJ1-2	few	CASTPAGGYGYTF	TGTGCCAGCACCCCAGCGGGGGGCTATGGCTACACCTTC
.	TRBV25-1	TRBJ2-7	.	CASSGQERIEQYF	TGTGCCAGCAGTGGACAGGAGCGGATCGAGCAGTACTTC
TRBD2	TRBV6-2/TRBV6-3	TRBJ2-7	once	CASSSPGLANYEQYF	TGTGCCAGCAGTTCCCCCGGACTAGCGAACTACGAGCAGTACTTC
.	TRBV10-3	TRBJ1-2	.	CAISESRANYGYTF	TGTGCCATCAGTGAGTCGAGAGCAAACTATGGCTACACCTTC
TRBD2	TRBV5-6	TRBJ2-7	.	CASSLTSGSYEQYF	TGTGCCAGCAGCTTGACTAGCGGATCCTACGAGCAGTACTTC
.	TRBV19	TRBJ1-4	.	CASSRTATNEKLFF	TGTGCCAGTAGTCGGACAGCAACTAATGAAAAACTGTTTTTT
TRBD1	TRBV20-1	TRBJ1-6	.	CSASKGTGGQSPLHF	TGCAGTGCTAGTAAGGGGACAGGTGGGCAGTCACCCCTCCACTTT
TRBD2	TRBV7-2	TRBJ2-2	.	CASSPGLAGGTGELFF	TGTGCCAGCAGCCCAGGACTAGCGGGGGGCACCGGGGAGCTGTTTTTT
TRBD1	TRBV28	TRBJ2-2	.	CASSLDREGGELFF	TGTGCCAGCAGTTTAGACAGGGAAGGCGGGGAGCTGTTTTTT
TRBD1	TRBV6-6	TRBJ2-7	.	CASSLDRAYEQYF	TGTGCCAGCAGTTTAGACAGGGCCTACGAGCAGTACTTC
.	TRBV27	TRBJ1-1	.	CASSSLLGALNTEAFF	TGTGCCAGCAGTTCCCTTCTGGGGGCTCTGAACACTGAAGCTTTCTTT
TRBD2	TRBV7-2	TRBJ2-3	.	CASSPYSPGGNTDTQYF	TGTGCCAGCAGCCCCTATAGCCCGGGGGGAAACACAGATACGCAGTATTTT
.	TRBV6-5	TRBJ2-7	.	CASITGTAYEQYF	TGTGCCAGCATCACAGGGACGGCCTACGAGCAGTACTTC
TRBD1	TRBV5-4	TRBJ1-4	.	CASSLLQGALRLELFF	TGTGCCAGCAGCTTGCTCCAGGGGGCCTTAAGGTTGGAACTGTTTTTT
TRBD1	TRBV5-1	TRBJ1-1	.	CASTTGQGLTVEAFF	TGCGCCAGCACCACCGGACAGGGGTTAACTGTTGAAGCTTTCTTT
TRBD1	TRBV19	TRBJ1-2	few	CASSPPGTEGLAVYGYTF	TGTGCCAGTAGTCCCCCCGGGACAGAGGGTCTAGCCGTCTATGGCTACACCTTC
.	TRBV11-2	TRBJ1-1	few	CASSLHKNTEAFF	TGTGCCAGCAGCTTACACAAGAACACTGAAGCTTTCTTT
TRBD1	TRBV10-3	TRBJ1-3	.	CAISNRGFLDGNTIYF	TGTGCCATCAGCAACAGGGGGTTCCTCGATGGAAACACCATATATTTT
.	TRBV9	TRBJ1-2	.	CASVDRSYGYTF	TGTGCCAGCGTTGACAGGTCCTATGGCTACACCTTC
.	TRBV7-9	TRBJ2-7	.	CASSPTLEGTQQYF	TGTGCCAGCAGCCCGACCTTGGAGGGGACTCAGCAGTACTTC